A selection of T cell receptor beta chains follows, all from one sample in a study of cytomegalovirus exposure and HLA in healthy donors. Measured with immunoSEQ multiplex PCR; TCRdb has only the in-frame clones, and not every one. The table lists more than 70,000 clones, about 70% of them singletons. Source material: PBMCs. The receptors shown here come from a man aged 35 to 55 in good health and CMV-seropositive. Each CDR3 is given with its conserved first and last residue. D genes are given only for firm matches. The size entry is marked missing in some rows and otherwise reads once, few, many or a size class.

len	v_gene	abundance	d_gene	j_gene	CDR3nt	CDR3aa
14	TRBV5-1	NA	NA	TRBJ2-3	TGCGCCAGCAGCTCGTCACAGAGCACAGATACGCAGTATTTT	CASSSSQSTDTQYF
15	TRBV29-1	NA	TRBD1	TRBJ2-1	TGCAGCGCTGAGGGACAGATAGTATCCTACAATGAGCAGTTCTTC	CSAEGQIVSYNEQFF
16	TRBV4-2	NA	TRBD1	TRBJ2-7	TGTGCCAGCAGCCAATACATGTGGGGACAGGACTACGAGCAGTACTTC	CASSQYMWGQDYEQYF
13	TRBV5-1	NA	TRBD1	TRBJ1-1	TGCGCCAGCAGCCAACAGGGGGCTCAGGTAGCTTTCTTT	CASSQQGAQVAFF
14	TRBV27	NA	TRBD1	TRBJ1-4	TGTGCCAGCAGTTCGGGGACAGGGGTAGTAAAACTGTTTTTT	CASSSGTGVVKLFF
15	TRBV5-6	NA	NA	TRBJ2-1	TGTGCCAGCACCTACGGGGGGCTCTCCTACAATGAGCAGTTCTTC	CASTYGGLSYNEQFF
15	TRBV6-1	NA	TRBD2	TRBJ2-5	TGTGCCAGCAGCGATGGGACTAGCGGGCTAGAGACCCAGTACTTC	CASSDGTSGLETQYF
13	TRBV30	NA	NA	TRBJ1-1	TGTGCCTGGATCCCCTCGGGGGGACATGAAGCTTTCTTT	CAWIPSGGHEAFF
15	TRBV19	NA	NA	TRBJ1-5	TGTGCCAGTAGAACCGGGACATGGGACAATCAGCCCCAGCATTTT	CASRTGTWDNQPQHF
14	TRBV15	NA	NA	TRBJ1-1	TGTGCCACCAGCAGAGATCTGGCGGCCACTGAAGCTTTCTTT	CATSRDLAATEAFF
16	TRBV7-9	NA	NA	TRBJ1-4	TGTGCCAGCAGCTTAGCCCCGACAGGTTCTGGTGAAAAACTGTTTTTT	CASSLAPTGSGEKLFF
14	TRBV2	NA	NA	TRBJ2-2	TGTGCCAGCAGGGGCTGGTCGGTCACCGGGGAGCTGTTTTTT	CASRGWSVTGELFF
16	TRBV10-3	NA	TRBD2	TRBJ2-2	TGTGCCATCAGCCTGGGACTAGCGGCGAACACCGGGGAGCTGTTTTTT	CAISLGLAANTGELFF
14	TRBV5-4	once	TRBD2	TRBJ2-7	TGTGCCAGCAGCTTCGGGGGGAACTCCTACGAGCAGTACTTC	CASSFGGNSYEQYF
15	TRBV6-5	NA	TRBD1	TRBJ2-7	TGTGCCAGCAGCAGGTCGGGGTCAGGGGGCTACGAGCAGTACTTC	CASSRSGSGGYEQYF
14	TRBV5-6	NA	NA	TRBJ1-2	TGTGCCAGCAGCAGGACAGACCATAACTATGGCTACACCTTC	CASSRTDHNYGYTF
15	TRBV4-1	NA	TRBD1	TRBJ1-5	TGCGCCAGCAGCCAAGATTCAGGGGGCCATCAGCCCCAGCATTTT	CASSQDSGGHQPQHF
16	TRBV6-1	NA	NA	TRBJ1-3	TGTGCCAGCAGTGCAACTCGACAGGACTCGGGAAACACCATATATTTT	CASSATRQDSGNTIYF
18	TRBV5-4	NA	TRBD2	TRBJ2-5	TGTGCCAGCAGCGCCGGGACTAGCGGGGGGCCCTACCAAGAGACCCAGTACTTC	CASSAGTSGGPYQETQYF